The present T cell receptor beta chain was sequenced within a study of shared clonotypes between healthy human individuals. Sequencing was performed with immunoSEQ multiplex PCR; in TCRdb, only in-frame clones are kept and a portion is missing. The sample includes about a million clones, 70% to 80% of them seen just once. Remarks on this clone: Antigen: not known. Within the sample, other DNA sequences also encode this same CDR3.

Whole-study results and caveats: Across a handful of donors, naive CD4 shared roughly 5%, naive CD8 3.5% to 4%, memory CD4 roughly 2.5%, memory CD8 0.4%.

Germline V gene lookup returns CDR1 SGHRS and CDR2 YFSETQ. Trimming cost V 0 bases and J 2 bases, with 9 bases left between them. The CDR3 has 15 amino acids. This chain joins TRBV5-1 and TRBJ2-1; no firm D call. Sequencing input: memory CD4+ T cells from PBMCs. Documented subset: CD45RA-negative fraction. The receptor comes from a man between 18 and 35 years old in good health. Some clones in this sample may be carry-over from other donors' samples. CDR3 nucleotide sequence: TGCGCCAGCAGCTTGGGCGGTCAGACCTACAATGAGCAGTTCTTC. Residues: CASSLGGQTYNEQFF.